Listed below are T cell receptor beta chains from one sample, sequenced in a study of brain T cells in children with intractable seizures. The repertoire was sequenced with immunoSEQ multiplex PCR; TCRdb's copy has only in-frame clones and lacks some. Seen here are about 120,000 clones, roughly 92% observed once, and the top ten hold 3.8%. The source was peripheral blood, collected at surgery. The receptor set was obtained from a boy under three years old with hemimegalencephaly and intractable seizures. The CDR3 runs from the conserved cysteine through the conserved F or W. The order of the fields is D gene, J gene, V gene, CDR3 protein, CDR3 DNA. A D gene is named only where the DNA matches it firmly.

NA TRBJ1-4 TRBV7-9 CASSFTRGNEKLFF TGTGCCAGCAGCTTCACCAGGGGAAATGAAAAACTGTTTTTT
NA TRBJ1-2 TRBV19 CASTTGIYGYTF TGTGCCAGTACCACAGGGATCTATGGCTACACCTTC
NA TRBJ2-7 TRBV13 CASSRHPAYEQYF TGTGCCAGCAGCAGACATCCGGCTTACGAGCAGTACTTC
NA TRBJ1-5 TRBV28 CASTLMKGRNQPQHF TGTGCCAGCACTCTTATGAAAGGGAGGAATCAGCCCCAGCATTTT
TRBD2 TRBJ2-7 TRBV6-5 CASGAGVYEQYF TGTGCCAGCGGGGCGGGAGTTTACGAGCAGTACTTC
TRBD1 TRBJ1-1 TRBV5-5 CASSYTSGTGVGTEAFF TGTGCCAGCAGTTACACTTCCGGGACAGGGGTGGGGACTGAAGCTTTCTTT
NA TRBJ1-6 TRBV9 CASSVGEGAGRGNSPLHF TGTGCCAGCAGCGTAGGGGAAGGGGCAGGGAGAGGAAACTCACCCCTCCACTTT
NA TRBJ2-5 TRBV5-1 CASSFSGEETQYF TGCGCCAGCAGCTTTTCAGGTGAAGAGACCCAGTACTTC
NA TRBJ2-3 TRBV2 CASRGDPSDTQYF TGTGCCAGCAGGGGGGACCCCTCAGATACGCAGTATTTT
NA TRBJ1-2 TRBV10-2 CASRGGWGGYGYTF TGCGCCAGCAGAGGCGGGTGGGGAGGCTATGGCTACACCTTC
TRBD1 TRBJ1-4 TRBV30 CAWSGQPNEKLFF TGTGCCTGGTCGGGACAGCCTAATGAAAAACTGTTTTTT
NA TRBJ2-3 TRBV7-3 CASSPPSTDTQYF TGTGCCAGCAGCCCCCCCAGCACAGATACGCAGTATTTT
TRBD1 TRBJ1-4 TRBV28 CASSPGQVNEKLFF TGTGCCAGCAGCCCCGGACAGGTGAACGAAAAACTGTTTTTT
TRBD1 TRBJ2-7 TRBV5-1 CASSWTGGYEQYF TGCGCCAGCAGCTGGACAGGGGGCTACGAGCAGTACTTC
TRBD1 TRBJ1-5 TRBV19 CASSRGQGNQPQHF TGTGCCAGTAGTAGGGGACAGGGTAATCAGCCCCAGCATTTT
NA TRBJ2-4 TRBV2 CASMGEVIQYF TGTGCCAGCATGGGCGAGGTCATTCAGTACTTC
TRBD2 TRBJ2-7 TRBV19 CASSIAAGATYEQYF TGTGCCAGTAGTATAGCAGCGGGAGCTACCTACGAGCAGTACTTC
NA TRBJ1-3 TRBV28 CASRGSGGNTIYF TGTGCCAGCAGGGGGTCCGGCGGAAACACCATATATTTT
NA TRBJ2-3 TRBV7-9 CASRPTADTQYF TGTGCCAGCAGACCTACCGCAGATACGCAGTATTTT
TRBD2 TRBJ2-5 TRBV12-3/TRBV12-4 CASNTSGHETQYF TGTGCCAGCAATACTAGCGGGCACGAGACCCAGTACTTC
NA TRBJ2-7 TRBV11-2 CASSLGVVFSYEQYF TGTGCCAGCAGCTTAGGGGTCGTATTCTCCTACGAGCAGTACTTC
NA TRBJ2-1 TRBV24-1 CATSDWGAFGYNEQFF TGTGCCACCAGTGACTGGGGGGCGTTTGGCTACAATGAGCAGTTCTTC
NA TRBJ2-3 TRBV7-3 CASSLVRTDTQYF TGTGCCAGCAGCTTAGTGCGCACAGATACGCAGTATTTT
NA TRBJ2-3 TRBV12-3/TRBV12-4 CAARRVGDTQYF TGTGCCGCTCGCCGAGTGGGGGATACGCAGTATTTT
NA TRBJ2-5 TRBV27 CASSLSPRDQETQYF TGTGCCAGCAGTTTATCACCCAGAGACCAAGAGACCCAGTACTTC
NA TRBJ2-7 TRBV24-1 CATSDLPSYEQYF TGTGCCACCAGTGACCTCCCTAGCTACGAGCAGTACTTC
TRBD2 TRBJ2-2 TRBV28 CASSSGLAGVGPKSNTGELFF TGTGCCAGCAGTTCGGGACTAGCGGGAGTGGGACCAAAAAGTAACACCGGGGAGCTGTTTTTT
NA TRBJ2-6 TRBV3-1/TRBV3-2 CASSHGPPAGANVLTF TGTGCCAGCAGCCATGGCCCCCCCGCTGGGGCCAACGTCCTGACTTTC
TRBD1 TRBJ1-2 TRBV4-2 CASSPKDGQEALMIYGYTF TGTGCCAGCAGCCCAAAGGACGGACAGGAAGCCCTAATGATCTATGGCTACACCTTC
NA TRBJ1-2 TRBV7-2 CASSLGPTGANYGYTF TGTGCCAGCAGCTTAGGACCGACAGGTGCTAACTATGGCTACACCTTC
NA TRBJ1-4 TRBV3-1/TRBV3-2 CASSQAKEKLFF TGTGCCAGCAGCCAAGCGAAGGAAAAACTGTTTTTT
NA TRBJ2-3 TRBV28 CASSLVSGRLSTDTQYF TGTGCCAGCAGTTTAGTGTCGGGGAGGTTAAGCACAGATACGCAGTATTTT
TRBD1 TRBJ1-5 TRBV5-5 CASSLGGTGQPQHF TGTGCCAGCAGCTTGGGAGGGACAGGTCAGCCCCAGCATTTT
TRBD2 TRBJ2-3 TRBV7-8 CASRRTSGTDTQYF TGTGCCAGCAGACGGACTAGCGGCACAGATACGCAGTATTTT
TRBD2 TRBJ2-3 TRBV27 CASSLLGAGGPSTDTQYF TGTGCCAGCAGCTTATTGGGGGCGGGAGGGCCTAGCACAGATACGCAGTATTTT
TRBD2 TRBJ2-1 TRBV6-5 CASSSSTSGSNEQFF TGTGCCAGCAGTTCCTCGACTAGCGGGAGCAATGAGCAGTTCTTC
TRBD1 TRBJ1-5 TRBV15 CATSRVQGGSNQPQHF TGTGCCACCAGCAGAGTACAGGGGGGTAGCAATCAGCCCCAGCATTTT
TRBD2 TRBJ2-7 TRBV27 CASSFHISGNEQYF TGTGCCAGCAGTTTTCATATTAGCGGGAATGAGCAGTACTTC